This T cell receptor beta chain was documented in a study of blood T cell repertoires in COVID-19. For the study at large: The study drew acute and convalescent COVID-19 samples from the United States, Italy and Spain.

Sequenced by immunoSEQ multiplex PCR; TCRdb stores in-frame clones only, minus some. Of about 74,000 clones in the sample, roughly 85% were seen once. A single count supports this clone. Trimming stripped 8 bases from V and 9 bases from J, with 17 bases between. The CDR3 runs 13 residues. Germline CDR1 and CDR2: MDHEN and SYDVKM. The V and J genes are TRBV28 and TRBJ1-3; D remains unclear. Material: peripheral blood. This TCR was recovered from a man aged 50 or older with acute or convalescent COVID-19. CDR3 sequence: CASHSSPGTTIYF. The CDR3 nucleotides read TGTGCCAGCCACTCTAGTCCCGGTACCACCATATATTTT.